The clone carrying this T cell receptor (beta chain) has more than one count but fewer than ten. Its antigen is still unknown. Sample-barcoded 5' priming and a J-beta primer mix drove a second PCR of roughly 7 to 11 cycles. TCRdb itself ran the 5' RACE reads through MiXCR, one entry per CDR3 protein. Of around 800,000 distinct CDR3 sequences listed, roughly 25% are singletons. This sample is part of a study of blood T cells in healthy people across ages. Study results and caveats: With donor CMV status unknown, expanded clonotype changes were possibly confounded. Naive CD4+ cells and diversity were both higher in long-lived donors than in aged donors.

V was shortened by 0 bases and J by 2 bases, with 11 bases between the two germline ends. Germline CDR1 is LNHNV and CDR2 is YYDKDF (reference sequence). The CDR3 extends over 15 amino acids. The sample was also reused in another study, on T cells of mothers and their children.

Material: blood. The receptor was isolated from a boy between 10 and 17 years old in good health. The rearrangement links TRBV15 to TRBJ2-7; D ambiguous. The DNA of the CDR3 is TGTGCCACCAGCAGAGATCCTCCAGGAACCTACGAGCAGTACTTC. It encodes CATSRDPPGTYEQYF.